The 14 T cell receptor beta chains presented below share a single source sample, sequenced in a study of T-cell reconstitution after alpha-beta-depleted transplantation in children. Unique molecular identifiers tagged the TCRbeta library. TCRdb called the PCR reads again in MiXCR, with one record for every CDR3 protein. The table shows about 24,000 distinct CDR3 sequences, with 9.5% to 13% occurring only once. The sequences come from PBMCs from the stem cell graft donor, collected from the stem cell graft. The receptors stem from a human donor who donated a stem cell graft to a child with chronic granulomatous disease.

This clonotype was recorded at least ten times. V usage is TRBV5-1 and J usage is TRBJ1-2; D might be TRBD1 (6 bases). Germline CDR1 SGHRS, CDR2 YFSETQ. The CDR3 is 14 residues long. The V end lost 1 base, the J end lost 2 bases, and 9 bases lay between the germline ends. For the CDR3, the DNA is TGCGCCAGCAGCTTGTGGCAGGGGAACTATGGCTACACCTTC. It translates to CASSLWQGNYGYTF.

The sample holds many counts of this clonotype. J is TRBJ2-5 and V is TRBV15; no firm D call. V was shortened by 0 bases and J by 4 bases, with 3 bases between the two germline ends. The CDR3 has 12 amino acids. CDR1 LNHNV and CDR2 YYDKDF come from the germline V gene (reference sequence). CDR3 sequence reads: CATSRDGETQYF. In DNA form, the CDR3 reads TGTGCCACCAGCAGAGATGGAGAGACCCAGTACTTC. Full variable domain (remainder filled in from reference TRBV15 and TRBJ2-5): DAMVIQNPRYQVTQFGKPVTLSCSQTLNHNVMYWYQQKSSQAPKLLFHYYDKDFNNEADTPDNFQSRRPNTSFCFLDIRSPGLGDTAMYLCATSRDGETQYFGPGTRLLVL.

This clonotype appeared many times. This chain links TRBV7-2 with TRBJ2-2; no clear D gene. Germline V gene lookup returns CDR1 SGHTA and CDR2 FQGNSA. V was pared by 6 bases and J by 0 bases, with 14 bases between. This CDR3 has 16 amino acids. The CDR3 bases are TGTGCCAGCAGTACATATACGCCCCCGAACACCGGGGAGCTGTTTTTT. Translating it yields CASSTYTPPNTGELFF.

The table lists this clonotype with many counts. Relative to the germline gene, one junction end is altered; a read error may explain this. This sequence joins TRBV7-7 and TRBJ2-5, with 7 nucleotides matching TRBD2. The germline CDR1 and CDR2 sequences are SSHAT and FNYEAQ (reference sequence). CDR3 length: 16 amino acids. CDR3 bases: TGTGCTAGCAGCCCCATCGGGCGGGGGAGTCAAGAGACCCAGTACTTC. It yields the protein CASSPIGRGSQETQYF.

The table lists this clonotype with many counts. The J gene is TRBJ1-5, the V gene TRBV24-1; D unclear. The CDR3 runs 15 residues. CDR1 and CDR2 from the germline V gene are KGHDR and SFDVKD. Trimming cost V 8 bases and J 3 bases, with 16 bases left between them. CDR3 DNA: TGTGCCACCATCTCCCCTGCAGGCTTCAATCAGCCCCAGCATTTT. As protein: CATISPAGFNQPQHF.

This clonotype was recorded many times. The V and J genes are TRBV27 and TRBJ2-3, with no clear D. V was cut by 0 bases and J by 5 bases, with 6 bases left in between. From germline, CDR1 is MNHEY and CDR2 SMNVEV (reference sequence). The CDR3 covers 13 residues. For the CDR3, the DNA is TGTGCCAGCAGTTTATCGAGGCTAGATACGCAGTATTTT. It translates to CASSLSRLDTQYF.

At least ten counts were recorded for this clonotype. This rearrangement joins TRBV20-1 to TRBJ1-1; no firm D call. Looked up from germline, CDR1 is DFQATT and CDR2 is SNEGSKA (reference sequence). This CDR3 has 15 amino acids. Trimming took off 3 bases at V and 6 bases at J, with 20 bases between the two ends. The CDR3 nucleotides read TGCAGTGCTAGCCGGCCGGACCGACATGGTCCTGAAGCTTTCTTT. Translation gives CSASRPDRHGPEAFF.

The table lists this clonotype with many counts. The chain couples TRBV6-6 to TRBJ1-2, with D possibly being TRBD1 (6 bases). Germline CDR1 is MNHNY and CDR2 is SVGAGI (reference sequence). The CDR3 length is 13 residues. Trimming took off 8 bases at V and 3 bases at J, with 13 bases between the two ends. In DNA form, the CDR3 reads TGTGCCAGCTCGGGCCAGGGGTACTATGGCTACACCTTC. It encodes CASSGQGYYGYTF.

This clonotype was detected ten times or more. This chain connects TRBV25-1 to TRBJ1-2; no clear D gene. V lost 3 bases to trimming and J lost 7 bases, with 9 bases between them. The CDR3 is 12 amino acids. Germline assignment: CDR1 MGHDK and CDR2 SYGVNS. This CDR3 reads CASSDMVSGYTF. CDR3 in DNA: TGTGCCAGCAGTGATATGGTTTCTGGCTACACCTTC.

This clonotype came up many times. CDR3 DNA sequence: TGCAGTGCTAGAGGGCAAAGGAACACTGAAGCTTTCTTT. Protein: CSARGQRNTEAFF. The V call is TRBV20-1, the J call TRBJ1-1, with no clear D. V was cut by 1 base and J by 1 base, with 7 bases left in between. Germline values: CDR1 DFQATT, CDR2 SNEGSKA (reference sequence). CDR3 length: 13 residues.

This clonotype is classed as medium-sized. V and J are TRBV4-3 and TRBJ1-2, with 7 positions matching TRBD1. The J segment lost 8 bases and the V segment lost 0 bases, leaving 9 bases of the junction unmatched. The CDR3 covers 15 residues. The germline CDR1 and CDR2 sequences are LGHNA and YSLEER. This chain's CDR3 is CASSQDFQTGSGYTF. DNA for the CDR3: TGCGCCAGCAGCCAAGATTTCCAGACAGGGAGCGGCTACACCTTC.

V gene TRBV4-2 combines with J gene TRBJ2-5; unclear D gene. Germline CDR1 and CDR2: LGHNA and YNFKEQ. This CDR3 has 18 residues. Trimming removed 4 bases from V and 1 base from J, with 22 bases in between. CDR3 nucleotide sequence: TGTGCCAGCAGCCCCGGGCTCCTCTGCGGAGTCCTCCAAGAGACCCAGTACTTC. It specifies CASSPGLLCGVLQETQYF.

This clonotype was seen many times. The rearrangement links TRBV5-6 to TRBJ2-3; no firm D call. The CDR3 is 13 residues long. CDR1 and CDR2 (germline): SGHDT, YYEEEE. The V and J ends lost 4 bases and 1 base respectively, with 7 bases between them. Here the CDR3 reads CASSGFGTDTQYF. The DNA for the CDR3 is TGTGCCAGCAGCGGGTTTGGCACAGATACGCAGTATTTT. Drawing the rest from reference TRBV5-6 and TRBJ2-3, the complete variable domain is DAGVTQSPTHLIKTRGQQVTLRCSPKSGHDTVSWYQQALGQGPQFIFQYYEEEERQRGNFPDRFSGHQFPNYSSELNVNALLLGDSALYLCASSGFGTDTQYFGPGTRLTVL.

There are many counts of this clonotype. This chain connects TRBV9 to TRBJ2-7, with 7 bases aligning to TRBD1. Germline values: CDR1 SGDLS, CDR2 YYNGEE. J lost 1 base, V lost 4 bases, and 5 bases had no gene match. The CDR3 covers 14 residues. This CDR3 reads CASSTRDSSYEQYF. CDR3 nucleotides: TGTGCCAGCAGCACCCGGGACAGTTCCTACGAGCAGTACTTC.